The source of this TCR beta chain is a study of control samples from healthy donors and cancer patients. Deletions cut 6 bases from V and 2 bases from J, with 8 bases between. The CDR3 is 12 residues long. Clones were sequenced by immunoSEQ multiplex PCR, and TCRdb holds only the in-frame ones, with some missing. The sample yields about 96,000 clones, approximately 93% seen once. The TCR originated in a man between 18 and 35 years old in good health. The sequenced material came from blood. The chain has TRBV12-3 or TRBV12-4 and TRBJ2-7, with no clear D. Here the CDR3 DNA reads TGTGCCAGCAGCGTCCGGACCTACGAGCAGTACTTC. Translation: CASSVRTYEQYF.